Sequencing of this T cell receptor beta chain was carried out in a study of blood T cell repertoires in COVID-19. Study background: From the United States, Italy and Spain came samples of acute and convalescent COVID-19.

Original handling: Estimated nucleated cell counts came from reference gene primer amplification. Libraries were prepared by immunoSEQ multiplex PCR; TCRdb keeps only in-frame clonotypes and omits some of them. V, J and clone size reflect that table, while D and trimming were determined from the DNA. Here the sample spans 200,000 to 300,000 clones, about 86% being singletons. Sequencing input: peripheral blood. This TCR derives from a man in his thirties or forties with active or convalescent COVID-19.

For the CDR3, the DNA is TGTGCCAGCAGCCAAGAAATAGCGGATTCACCCCTCCACTTT. Protein: CASSQEIADSPLHF. V gene TRBV4-2 combines with J gene TRBJ1-6; D ambiguous. V was clipped by 0 bases and J by 8 bases, with 8 bases between them. From germline, CDR1 is LGHNA and CDR2 YNFKEQ. CDR3 length: 14 amino acids.